This T cell receptor (beta chain) was sequenced in a study of T cells in localized non-small cell lung cancer. Generated by immunoSEQ multiplex PCR, the TCRdb table keeps only in-frame clones and is missing some. Of just over 70,000 clones detected, roughly nine tenths appear once; the ten largest clones hold 20% to 25%. The CDR3 has 15 amino acids. Germline assignment: CDR1 KGHSH and CDR2 LQKENI. The junction had 5 bases not matched to a gene; V was cut back by 0 bases and J by 5 bases. The sample was peripheral blood, taken before any cancer treatment. V is TRBV18 and J is TRBJ1-1; 8 bases align to TRBD1. This receptor was obtained from a male donor at least 60 years old with stage III squamous cell lung carcinoma. The CDR3 DNA reads TGTGCCAGCTCACCACCGGCACAGGGGGGGACTGAAGCTTTCTTT. Translated: CASSPPAQGGTEAFF.